The clone carrying this T cell receptor (beta chain) was seen only once. Its antigen is not known. The data stem from a study of T cell clones after liver transplantation. Study-wide context: As an antigen-independent comparator, third-party-reactive TCRbeta sequences came from pre-transplant mixed lymphocyte reactions. Three of the eight recipients were HCV-positive; the rest had non-autoimmune, non-viral transplant indications.

Produced via immunoSEQ multiplex PCR; TCRdb's table is partial and in-frame only. The sample consists of about 47,000 clones, around 85% of them appearing once. Trimming removed 4 bases from V and 1 base from J, with 8 bases in between. The CDR3 has 13 amino acids. CDR1 is SGHNT, CDR2 YYREEE, per germline (reference sequence). Findings and caveats of the study: Graft donor-reactive T cells may have migrated into the graft rather than being deleted.

Thawed unstimulated PBMCs were FACS-sorted by CD3, CD4 and CD8 into two populations. The chain joins TRBV5-4 to TRBJ1-1; D is uncertain. The material sequenced was CD8+ T cells from blood, taken 12 months after liver transplant. This clonotype originated in a human patient who received a liver transplant. Some of these T cells may belong to the graft donor. This CDR3 is CASSKEGNTEAFF. CDR3 sequence (DNA): TGTGCCAGCAGCAAGGAGGGGAACACTGAAGCTTTCTTT.